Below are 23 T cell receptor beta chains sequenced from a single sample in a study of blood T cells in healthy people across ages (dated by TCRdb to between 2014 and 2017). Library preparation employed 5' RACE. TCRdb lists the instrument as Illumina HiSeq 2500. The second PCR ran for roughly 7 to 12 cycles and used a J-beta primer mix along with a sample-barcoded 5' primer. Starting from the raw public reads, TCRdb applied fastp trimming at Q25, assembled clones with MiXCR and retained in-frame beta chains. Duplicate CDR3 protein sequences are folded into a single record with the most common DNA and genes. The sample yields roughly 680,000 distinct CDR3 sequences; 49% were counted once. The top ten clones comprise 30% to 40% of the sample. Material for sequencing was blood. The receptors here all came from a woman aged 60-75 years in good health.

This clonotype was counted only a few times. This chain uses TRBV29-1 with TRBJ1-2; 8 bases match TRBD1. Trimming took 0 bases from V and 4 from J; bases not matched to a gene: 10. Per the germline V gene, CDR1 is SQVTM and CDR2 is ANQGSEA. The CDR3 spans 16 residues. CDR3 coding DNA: TGCAGCGTTGAAGAAGGTCTAGGGACAGGTATCTATGGCTACACCTTC. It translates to CSVEEGLGTGIYGYTF.

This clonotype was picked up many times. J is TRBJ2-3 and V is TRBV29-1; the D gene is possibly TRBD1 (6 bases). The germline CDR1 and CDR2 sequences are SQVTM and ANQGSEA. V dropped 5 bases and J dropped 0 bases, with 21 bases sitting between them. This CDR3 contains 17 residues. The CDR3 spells CSVFNPQGSTSTDTQYF. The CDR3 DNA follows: TGCAGCGTTTTCAACCCCCAGGGGAGTACTAGCACAGATACGCAGTATTTT.

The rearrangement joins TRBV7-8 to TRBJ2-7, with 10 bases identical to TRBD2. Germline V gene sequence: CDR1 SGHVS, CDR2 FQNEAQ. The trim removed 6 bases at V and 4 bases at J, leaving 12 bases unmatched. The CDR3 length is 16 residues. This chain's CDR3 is CASSFIAGGIRYEQYF. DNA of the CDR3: TGTGCCAGCAGTTTTATAGCGGGAGGTATACGGTACGAGCAGTACTTC.

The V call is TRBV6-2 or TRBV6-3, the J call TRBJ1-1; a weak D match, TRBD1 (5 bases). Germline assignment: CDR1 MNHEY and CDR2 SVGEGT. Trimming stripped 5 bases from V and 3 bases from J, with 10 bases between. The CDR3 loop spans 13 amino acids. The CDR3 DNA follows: TGTGCCAGCAGTCAGGGACCCTACACTGAAGCTTTCTTT. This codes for CASSQGPYTEAFF.

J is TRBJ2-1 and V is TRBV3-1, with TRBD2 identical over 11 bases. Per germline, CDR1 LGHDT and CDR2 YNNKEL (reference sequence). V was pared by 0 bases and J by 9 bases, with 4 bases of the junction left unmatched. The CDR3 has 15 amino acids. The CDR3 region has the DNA TGTGCCAGCAGCCAAGACACTCTAGCGGGGGGTGAGCAGTTCTTC. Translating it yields CASSQDTLAGGEQFF.

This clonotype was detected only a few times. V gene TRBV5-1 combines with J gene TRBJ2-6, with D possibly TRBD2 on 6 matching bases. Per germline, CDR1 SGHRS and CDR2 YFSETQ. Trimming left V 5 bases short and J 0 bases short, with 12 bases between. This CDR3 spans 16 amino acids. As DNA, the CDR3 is TGCGCCAGCAGTCCAGGAGGGACCTCTGGGGCCAACGTCCTGACTTTC. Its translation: CASSPGGTSGANVLTF.

The CDR3 is CASSWGLRGRTESSYNEQFF. The CDR3 bases are TGTGCCAGCAGTTGGGGACTGCGCGGGAGGACCGAGAGTTCCTACAATGAGCAGTTCTTC. This rearrangement joins TRBV12-3 or TRBV12-4 to TRBJ2-1, with TRBD2 identical over 8 bases. The V and J ends lost 4 bases and 1 base, in that order; junction bases with no gene match: 18. There are 20 residues in the CDR3.

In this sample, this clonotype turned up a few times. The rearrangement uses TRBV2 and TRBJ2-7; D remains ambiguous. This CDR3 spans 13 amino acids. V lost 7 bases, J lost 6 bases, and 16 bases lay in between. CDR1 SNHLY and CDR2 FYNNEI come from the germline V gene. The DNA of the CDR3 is TGTGCCAGCAAGGTGGCGGAGAAGAGCGAGCAGTACTTC. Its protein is CASKVAEKSEQYF. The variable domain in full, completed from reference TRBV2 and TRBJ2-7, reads EPEVTQTPSHQVTQMGQEVILRCVPISNHLYFYWYRQILGQKVEFLVSFYNNEISEKSEIFDDQFSVERPDGSNFTLKIRSTKLEDSAMYFCASKVAEKSEQYFGPGTRLTVT.

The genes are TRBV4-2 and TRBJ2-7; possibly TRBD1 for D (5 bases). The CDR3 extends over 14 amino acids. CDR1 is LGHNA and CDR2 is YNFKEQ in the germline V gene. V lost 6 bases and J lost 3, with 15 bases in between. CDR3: CASSLQGIGYEQYF. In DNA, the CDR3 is TGTGCCAGCAGTCTTCAGGGAATTGGCTACGAGCAGTACTTC.

CDR3 coding DNA: TGTGCCAGCAGTGAGGGACAGAGCTATGGCTACACCTTC. Amino acids: CASSEGQSYGYTF. This chain links TRBV25-1 with TRBJ1-2, with 7 bases aligning to TRBD1. After removal of 3 bases from V and 4 bases from J, the junction contained 2 bases not matched to a gene. Germline V gene sequence: CDR1 MGHDK, CDR2 SYGVNS. This CDR3 region has 13 residues.

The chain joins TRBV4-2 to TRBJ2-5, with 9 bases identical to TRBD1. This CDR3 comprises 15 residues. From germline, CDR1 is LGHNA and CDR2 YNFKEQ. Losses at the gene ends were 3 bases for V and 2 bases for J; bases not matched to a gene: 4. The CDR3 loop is CASSQIGQGQETQYF. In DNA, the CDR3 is TGTGCCAGCAGCCAGATTGGACAGGGGCAAGAGACCCAGTACTTC.

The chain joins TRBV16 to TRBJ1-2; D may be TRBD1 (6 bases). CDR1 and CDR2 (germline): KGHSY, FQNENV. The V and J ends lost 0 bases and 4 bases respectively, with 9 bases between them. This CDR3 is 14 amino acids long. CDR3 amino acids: CASSQSAGAYGYTF. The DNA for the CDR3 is TGTGCCAGCAGCCAATCGGCAGGGGCCTATGGCTACACCTTC.

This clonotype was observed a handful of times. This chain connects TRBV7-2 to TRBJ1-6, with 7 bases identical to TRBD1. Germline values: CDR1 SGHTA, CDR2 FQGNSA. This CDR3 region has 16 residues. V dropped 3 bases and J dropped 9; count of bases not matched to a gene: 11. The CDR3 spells CASSFPRGRGSSPLHF. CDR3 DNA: TGTGCCAGCAGCTTCCCGAGGGGCAGGGGGAGTTCACCCCTCCACTTT.

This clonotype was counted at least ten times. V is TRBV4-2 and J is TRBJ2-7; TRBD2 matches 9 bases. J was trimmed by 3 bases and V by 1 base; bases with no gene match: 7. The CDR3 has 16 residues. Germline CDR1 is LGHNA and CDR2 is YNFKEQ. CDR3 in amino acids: CASSQVSSGDLYEQYF. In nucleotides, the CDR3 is TGTGCCAGCAGCCAAGTGTCTAGCGGGGACCTCTACGAGCAGTACTTC.

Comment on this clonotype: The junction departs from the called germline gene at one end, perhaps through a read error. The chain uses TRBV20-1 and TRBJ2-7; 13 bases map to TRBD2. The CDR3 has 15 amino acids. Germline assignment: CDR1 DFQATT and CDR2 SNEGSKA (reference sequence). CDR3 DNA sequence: TGCAGTGTTAGATCGACTAGCGGGAGGTTCTGGGAGCAGTACTTC. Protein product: CSVRSTSGRFWEQYF.

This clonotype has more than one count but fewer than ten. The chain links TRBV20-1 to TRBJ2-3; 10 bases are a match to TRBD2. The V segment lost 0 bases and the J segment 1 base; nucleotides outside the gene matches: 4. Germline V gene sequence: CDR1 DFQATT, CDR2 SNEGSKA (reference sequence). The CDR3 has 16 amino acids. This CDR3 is CSARDPGTSGTDTQYF. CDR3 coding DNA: TGCAGTGCTAGAGATCCAGGGACTAGCGGCACAGATACGCAGTATTTT.

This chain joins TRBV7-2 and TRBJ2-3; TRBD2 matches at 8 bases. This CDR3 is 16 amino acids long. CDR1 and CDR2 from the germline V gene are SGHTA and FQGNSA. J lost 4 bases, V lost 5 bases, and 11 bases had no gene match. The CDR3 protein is CASSSLMAGGADTQYF. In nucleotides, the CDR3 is TGTGCCAGCAGCAGTCTTATGGCGGGAGGTGCAGATACGCAGTATTTT.

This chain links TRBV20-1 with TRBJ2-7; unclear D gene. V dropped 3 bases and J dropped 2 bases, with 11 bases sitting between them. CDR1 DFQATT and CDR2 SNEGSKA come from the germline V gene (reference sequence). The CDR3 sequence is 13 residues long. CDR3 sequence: CSARDGVPYEQYF. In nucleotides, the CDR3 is TGCAGTGCTAGGGACGGCGTCCCCTACGAGCAGTACTTC.

Written as DNA, the CDR3 is TGTGCCAGCAGCTTCTCCTCCACTACTAGAAAGGGGAAGAATGACGAGCAGTACTTC. This gives the protein CASSFSSTTRKGKNDEQYF. The chain joins TRBV6-2 or TRBV6-3 to TRBJ2-5, with D possibly called TRBD1 or TRBD2 (5 bases each). The DNA end is a closer match to TRBJ2-7, so the J assignment may be wrong. This CDR3 spans 19 amino acids. The germline CDR1 and CDR2 sequences are MNHEY and SVGEGT.

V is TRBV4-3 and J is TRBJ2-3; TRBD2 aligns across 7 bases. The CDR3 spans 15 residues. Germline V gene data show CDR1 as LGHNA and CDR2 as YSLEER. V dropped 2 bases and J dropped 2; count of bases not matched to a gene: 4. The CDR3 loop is CASSQLAETTDTQYF. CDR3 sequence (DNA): TGCGCCAGCAGCCAACTAGCGGAGACCACAGATACGCAGTATTTT.

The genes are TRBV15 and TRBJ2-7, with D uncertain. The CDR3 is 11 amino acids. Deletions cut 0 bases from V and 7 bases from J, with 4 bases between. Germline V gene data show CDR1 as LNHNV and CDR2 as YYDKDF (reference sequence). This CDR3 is CATSRENEQYF. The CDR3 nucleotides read TGTGCCACCAGCAGAGAGAATGAGCAGTACTTC.

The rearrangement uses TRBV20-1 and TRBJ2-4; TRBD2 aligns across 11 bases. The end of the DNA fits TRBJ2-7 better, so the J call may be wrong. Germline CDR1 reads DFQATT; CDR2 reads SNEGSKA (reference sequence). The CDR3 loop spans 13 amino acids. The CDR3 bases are TGCAGTGCTAAGACTAGCGGGACCTACGAGCAGTACTTC. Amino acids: CSAKTSGTYEQYF.

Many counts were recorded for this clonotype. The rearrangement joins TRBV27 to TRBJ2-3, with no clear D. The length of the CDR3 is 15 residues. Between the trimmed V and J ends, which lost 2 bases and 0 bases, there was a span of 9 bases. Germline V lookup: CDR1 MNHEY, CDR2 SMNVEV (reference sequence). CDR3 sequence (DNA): TGTGCCAGCAGTTTAGTGGAACTAAGCACAGATACGCAGTATTTT. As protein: CASSLVELSTDTQYF.